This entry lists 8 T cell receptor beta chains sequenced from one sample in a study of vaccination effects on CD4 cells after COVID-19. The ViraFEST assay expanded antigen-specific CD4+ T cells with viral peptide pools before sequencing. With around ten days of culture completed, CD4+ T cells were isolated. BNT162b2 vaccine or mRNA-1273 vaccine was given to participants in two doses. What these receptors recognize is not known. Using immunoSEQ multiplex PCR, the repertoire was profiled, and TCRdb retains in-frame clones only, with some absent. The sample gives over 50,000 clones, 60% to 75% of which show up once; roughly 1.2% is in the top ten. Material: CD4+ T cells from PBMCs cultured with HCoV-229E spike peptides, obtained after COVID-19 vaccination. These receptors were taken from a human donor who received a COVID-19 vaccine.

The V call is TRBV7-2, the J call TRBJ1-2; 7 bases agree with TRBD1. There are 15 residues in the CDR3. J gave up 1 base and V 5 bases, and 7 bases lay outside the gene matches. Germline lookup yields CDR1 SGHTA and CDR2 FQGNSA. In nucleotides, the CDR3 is TGTGCCAGCAGCCCTGGACAGGTCTATAACTATGGCTACACCTTC. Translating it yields CASSPGQVYNYGYTF. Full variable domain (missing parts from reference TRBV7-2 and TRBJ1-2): GAGVSQSPSNKVTEKGKDVELRCDPISGHTALYWYRQSLGQGLEFLIYFQGNSAPDKSGLPSDRFSAERTGGSVSTLTIQRTQQEDSAVYLCASSPGQVYNYGYTFGSGTRLTVV.

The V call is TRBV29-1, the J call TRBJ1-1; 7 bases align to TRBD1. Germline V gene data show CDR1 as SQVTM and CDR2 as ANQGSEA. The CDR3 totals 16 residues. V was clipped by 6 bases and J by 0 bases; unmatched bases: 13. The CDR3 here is CSVPKGAVTLNTEAFF. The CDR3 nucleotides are TGCAGCGTCCCAAAGGGGGCAGTTACTCTGAACACTGAAGCTTTCTTT.

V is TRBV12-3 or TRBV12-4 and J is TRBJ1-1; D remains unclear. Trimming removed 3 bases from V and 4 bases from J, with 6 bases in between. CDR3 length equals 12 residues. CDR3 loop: CASSFVTTEAFF. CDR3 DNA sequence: TGTGCCAGCAGTTTTGTAACCACTGAAGCTTTCTTT.

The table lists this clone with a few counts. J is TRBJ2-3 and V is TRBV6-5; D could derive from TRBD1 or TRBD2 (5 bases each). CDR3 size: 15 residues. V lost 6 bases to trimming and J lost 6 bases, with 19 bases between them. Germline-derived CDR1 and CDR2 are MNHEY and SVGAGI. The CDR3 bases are TGTGCCAGCAGCCCCGGGACCCCCGATAGGGATACGCAGTATTTT. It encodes CASSPGTPDRDTQYF.

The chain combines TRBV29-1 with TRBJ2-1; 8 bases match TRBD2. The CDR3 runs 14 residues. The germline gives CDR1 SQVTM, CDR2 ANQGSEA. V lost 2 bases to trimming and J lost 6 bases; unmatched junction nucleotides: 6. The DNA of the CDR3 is TGCAGCGTTGAACGTGGGACTAGTGGCAATGAGCAGTTCTTC. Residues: CSVERGTSGNEQFF.

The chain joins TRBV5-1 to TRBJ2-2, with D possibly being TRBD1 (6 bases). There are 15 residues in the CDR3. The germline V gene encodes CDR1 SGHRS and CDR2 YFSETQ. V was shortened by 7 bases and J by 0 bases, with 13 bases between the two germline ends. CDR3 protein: CASGLGTPNTGELFF. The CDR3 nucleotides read TGCGCCAGCGGGTTAGGGACACCGAACACCGGGGAGCTGTTTTTT.

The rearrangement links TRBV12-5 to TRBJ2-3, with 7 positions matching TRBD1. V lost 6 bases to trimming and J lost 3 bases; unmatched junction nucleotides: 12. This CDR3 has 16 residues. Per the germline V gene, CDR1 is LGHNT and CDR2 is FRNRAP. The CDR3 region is CASGPPGQPRTDTQYF. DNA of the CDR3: TGTGCTAGTGGACCTCCGGGACAGCCTAGGACAGATACGCAGTATTTT.

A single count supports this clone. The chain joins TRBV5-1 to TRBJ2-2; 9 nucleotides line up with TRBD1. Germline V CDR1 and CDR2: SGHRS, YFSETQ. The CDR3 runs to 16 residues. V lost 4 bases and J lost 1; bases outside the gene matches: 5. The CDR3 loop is CASSLGQGMNTGELFF. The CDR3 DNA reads TGCGCCAGCAGCCTCGGACAGGGGATGAACACCGGGGAGCTGTTTTTT. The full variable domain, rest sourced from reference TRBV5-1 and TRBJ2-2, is KAGVTQTPRYLIKTRGQQVTLSCSPISGHRSVSWYQQTPGQGLQFLFEYFSETQRNKGNFPGRFSGRQFSNSRSEMNVSTLELGDSALYLCASSLGQGMNTGELFFGEGSRLTVL.